Listed below are T cell receptor beta chains from one sample, sequenced in a study of T cells expressing NK-cell markers. From the 5' RACE reads, TCRdb lists one entry per CDR3 protein and no DNA. The record lists 500,000 or so distinct CDR3 sequences, of which the ten most abundant hold approximately 4%. The sample was blood T cells: a sorted CD56 or NKG2C T cell subset, CD4+ or CD8+ T cells, or bulk PBMC T cells (not recorded which). Receptors originate from a man younger than 35 in good health. Each CDR3 is given with its conserved first and last residue. Fields, in order: CDR3 protein, J gene, V gene, CDR3 length.

CDR3 protein: CASSQSRRPGELFF; J gene: TRBJ2-2; V gene: TRBV25-1; CDR3 length: 14
CDR3 protein: CSAHGRLAGHQETQYF; J gene: TRBJ2-5; V gene: TRBV20-1; CDR3 length: 16
CDR3 protein: CASSLDGRGGPDTQYF; J gene: TRBJ2-3; V gene: TRBV5-1; CDR3 length: 16
CDR3 protein: CASSLGGTSGRYEQYF; J gene: TRBJ2-7; V gene: TRBV5-1; CDR3 length: 16
CDR3 protein: CASRLLATSQNEQYF; J gene: TRBJ2-7; V gene: TRBV12-3/TRBV12-4; CDR3 length: 15
CDR3 protein: CSAAVVDGETQYF; J gene: TRBJ2-5; V gene: TRBV20-1; CDR3 length: 13
CDR3 protein: CASSYSIGLYNEQFF; J gene: TRBJ2-1; V gene: TRBV7-9; CDR3 length: 15
CDR3 protein: CASHQDRNNSPLHF; J gene: TRBJ1-6; V gene: TRBV4-2; CDR3 length: 14
CDR3 protein: CASSLDRVAGELFF; J gene: TRBJ2-2; V gene: TRBV11-2; CDR3 length: 14
CDR3 protein: CSARPNPGKSYEQYF; J gene: TRBJ2-7; V gene: TRBV20-1; CDR3 length: 15
CDR3 protein: CASSLARDRGNRETQYF; J gene: TRBJ2-5; V gene: TRBV5-1; CDR3 length: 17
CDR3 protein: CATNAPTGNQETQYF; J gene: TRBJ2-5; V gene: TRBV27; CDR3 length: 15
CDR3 protein: CASSVGRDSTDTQYF; J gene: TRBJ2-3; V gene: TRBV9; CDR3 length: 15
CDR3 protein: CSANKKISGRRYDNEQFF; J gene: TRBJ2-1; V gene: TRBV20-1; CDR3 length: 18
CDR3 protein: CSVRVAASYEQYF; J gene: TRBJ2-7; V gene: TRBV29-1; CDR3 length: 13
CDR3 protein: CASSVSWGGELFF; J gene: TRBJ2-2; V gene: TRBV5-1; CDR3 length: 13
CDR3 protein: CASSFSLTREQYF; J gene: TRBJ2-7; V gene: TRBV12-3/TRBV12-4; CDR3 length: 13
CDR3 protein: CASSFRQGDNQPQHF; J gene: TRBJ1-5; V gene: TRBV27; CDR3 length: 15
CDR3 protein: CASSQVAGGYNEQFF; J gene: TRBJ2-1; V gene: TRBV3-1; CDR3 length: 15
CDR3 protein: CASSSTSPGTSGRGTQYF; J gene: TRBJ2-3; V gene: TRBV11-2; CDR3 length: 18
CDR3 protein: CSARVAGAVNQPQHF; J gene: TRBJ1-5; V gene: TRBV20-1; CDR3 length: 15
CDR3 protein: CASSQGTAKSYEQYF; J gene: TRBJ2-7; V gene: TRBV4-3; CDR3 length: 15
CDR3 protein: CASSPYEVTGELFF; J gene: TRBJ2-2; V gene: TRBV5-1; CDR3 length: 14
CDR3 protein: CASSETPGRGGELFF; J gene: TRBJ2-2; V gene: TRBV25-1; CDR3 length: 15
CDR3 protein: CASSYSSGGGTLGELFF; J gene: TRBJ2-2; V gene: TRBV6-5; CDR3 length: 17
CDR3 protein: CSARDRGAGGPGEQFF; J gene: TRBJ2-1; V gene: TRBV20-1; CDR3 length: 16
CDR3 protein: CASSKGLAGESSYNEQFF; J gene: TRBJ2-1; V gene: TRBV28; CDR3 length: 18
CDR3 protein: CASSGGGTRTREQYF; J gene: TRBJ2-7; V gene: TRBV5-1; CDR3 length: 15
CDR3 protein: CASSQERVMGTEAFF; J gene: TRBJ1-1; V gene: TRBV4-3; CDR3 length: 15
CDR3 protein: CASDPTGSSYNEQFF; J gene: TRBJ2-1; V gene: TRBV7-2; CDR3 length: 15
CDR3 protein: CASSPGSGVRGFF; J gene: TRBJ2-1; V gene: TRBV12-3/TRBV12-4; CDR3 length: 13
CDR3 protein: CSVEEREGYEQYF; J gene: TRBJ2-7; V gene: TRBV29-1; CDR3 length: 13
CDR3 protein: CASSALPGEKYNEQFF; J gene: TRBJ2-1; V gene: TRBV7-8; CDR3 length: 16
CDR3 protein: CASSSGLGNGYTF; J gene: TRBJ1-2; V gene: TRBV7-6; CDR3 length: 13
CDR3 protein: CASSSWALNYNEQFF; J gene: TRBJ2-1; V gene: TRBV5-5; CDR3 length: 15
CDR3 protein: CASTGASGTQNTGELFF; J gene: TRBJ2-2; V gene: TRBV4-3; CDR3 length: 17
CDR3 protein: CASSPPPRTGGNTGELFF; J gene: TRBJ2-2; V gene: TRBV3-1; CDR3 length: 18
CDR3 protein: CSAIPLATFENNEQFF; J gene: TRBJ2-1; V gene: TRBV20-1; CDR3 length: 16
CDR3 protein: CASSPSVPGELFF; J gene: TRBJ2-2; V gene: TRBV7-9; CDR3 length: 13
CDR3 protein: CASRGLGGGEKLFF; J gene: TRBJ1-4; V gene: TRBV6-5; CDR3 length: 14
CDR3 protein: CASRRERENQWEQFF; J gene: TRBJ2-1; V gene: TRBV5-6; CDR3 length: 15
CDR3 protein: CATRGQTYEQYF; J gene: TRBJ2-7; V gene: TRBV15; CDR3 length: 12
CDR3 protein: CASSYGGTGTGELFF; J gene: TRBJ2-2; V gene: TRBV7-9; CDR3 length: 15
CDR3 protein: CASRRLAGGSSYEQYF; J gene: TRBJ2-7; V gene: TRBV27; CDR3 length: 16
CDR3 protein: CSVRRLAGESEQFF; J gene: TRBJ2-1; V gene: TRBV29-1; CDR3 length: 14
CDR3 protein: CSALRTSGIQETQYF; J gene: TRBJ2-5; V gene: TRBV20-1; CDR3 length: 15
CDR3 protein: CASTLFGDTQYF; J gene: TRBJ2-3; V gene: TRBV12-3/TRBV12-4; CDR3 length: 12
CDR3 protein: CASSERGSWNEQYF; J gene: TRBJ2-7; V gene: TRBV25-1; CDR3 length: 14
CDR3 protein: CASSFSPLAQNTGELFF; J gene: TRBJ2-2; V gene: TRBV7-2; CDR3 length: 17
CDR3 protein: CASRETGLSYEQYF; J gene: TRBJ2-7; V gene: TRBV12-3/TRBV12-4; CDR3 length: 14
CDR3 protein: CASSFQDFNYGYTF; J gene: TRBJ1-2; V gene: TRBV12-3/TRBV12-4; CDR3 length: 14
CDR3 protein: CASSGGQGPEAFF; J gene: TRBJ1-1; V gene: TRBV7-9; CDR3 length: 13